The TCR beta chain described here comes from a study of T cells expressing NK-cell markers (dated by TCRdb to 2019 to 2021). Notes on the research overall: In sorted CD3+CD56+NKG2C+, CD3+CD56+NKG2C- and CD3+CD56-NKG2C+ T-cell subsets from several donors, TCR beta-chain repertoires were profiled. Among the eight sequenced donors, seven were HCMV-seropositive and one was HCMV-seronegative. The eight sequenced donors were randomly selected healthy volunteers, three men and five women. Illumina HiSeq 2000/2500, MiSeq or NextSeq was used to sequence libraries as 2 x 150 bp reads. Results and caveats for the whole study, not just this receptor: Whether the expanded NKG2C-expressing T cell clones were specific for HCMV antigens remained unclear. Those dominant clonotypes were again the most abundant among CD3+CD56-NKG2C+ cells in a handful of donors, at roughly 25-60.1%. For six donors, the dominant CD3+CD56+NKG2C+ clonotypes were among the top 10 CD8+ clonotypes and accounted for roughly 1.0-7.5% of CD8+ T cells.

The germline V gene gives CDR1 as SGDLS and CDR2 as YYNGEE. Inclusive of the bounding cysteine and phenylalanine, the CDR3 is 18 residues long. A DNA sequence was not provided. Sequencing used an Illumina HiSeq 2000. TCR beta cDNA libraries were made by 5'RACE template switching that added a universal primer site and unique molecular identifiers. cDNA synthesis was primed from the TCR beta constant segment, followed by two successive PCR amplification steps. Per the authors' processing: MIGEC was used to demultiplex reads and group the reads by UMI, and MiTCR was used to assemble and quantify clonotypes. To remove erroneous sequences, TCR cDNA sequences were retained only when supported by two or more reads. Downstream repertoire analysis used the tcR package, and clonotypes were matched across fractions by CDR3 nucleotide sequence plus V segment. VDJmatch was used to annotate antigen specificity against VDJdb, with one amino acid substitution in CDR3 allowed. Following reprocessing of the reads by TCRdb, the data hold one row per CDR3 protein sequence and no DNA is available. The V and J calls, along with clone size, are taken from TCRdb and not from the paper's own processing. In this sample's table one finds approximately 550,000 distinct CDR3 sequences. The ten largest account for approximately 3.6% of the sample.

To determine HCMV serostatus, a commercial ELISA kit was used to detect HCMV-specific IgG in serum. Ficoll density gradient centrifugation was used to isolate peripheral blood mononuclear cells from blood. In the case of this clonotype: There is no known antigen for this receptor.

The chain is encoded by TRBV9 joined to TRBJ2-6; TCRdb indicates TRBD1, and absent DNA this call remains unverified. This TCR was recovered from a man younger than 35 in good health. Donor details come from another sample of the same person, matched by shared clones. The sample was blood T cells: a sorted CD56 or NKG2C T cell subset, CD4+ or CD8+ T cells, or bulk PBMC T cells (not recorded which). The CDR3 region: CASSVEARGVTGANVLTF.